The 2 T cell receptor beta chains given below trace back to one sample, sequenced in a study of cytomegalovirus exposure and HLA in healthy donors. PCR amplification relied on 60 Vbeta primers (plus 13 Jbeta primers). TCRdb keeps only in-frame clones here, not all; method: immunoSEQ multiplex PCR. Of about 160,000 clones in the sample, approximately 80% are singletons; the top ten hold 7%. The material sequenced was PBMCs. Receptors were obtained from a woman younger than 45 in good health and CMV-seropositive.

The chain employs TRBV4-3 and TRBJ1-6, with 7 bases lining up with TRBD1. This CDR3 region has 16 residues. Trimming took 0 bases from V and 8 from J; bases not matched to a gene: 7. From germline, CDR1 is LGHNA and CDR2 YSLEER. The CDR3 DNA sequence: TGCGCCAGCAGCCAAGATGCCCAGGGGGTCCATTCACCCCTCCACTTT. Translation gives CASSQDAQGVHSPLHF.

The rearrangement joins TRBV7-9 to TRBJ2-3; TRBD2 might be the D (5 bases). Germline V lookup: CDR1 SEHNR, CDR2 FQNEAQ (reference sequence). This CDR3 contains 16 residues. Between the trimmed V and J ends, which lost 7 bases and 2 bases, there was a span of 19 bases. CDR3 region: CASTRGGSLITDTQYF. CDR3 in DNA: TGTGCCAGCACCCGGGGTGGCAGCCTCATCACAGATACGCAGTATTTT.